This T cell receptor beta chain is from a study of control samples from healthy donors and cancer patients (dated by TCRdb to 2019 to 2021). To note about this clone: Its specific antigen is unknown. No quality values exist for individual bases; no much larger clone is one base distant.

Receptors were amplified or captured by the immunoSEQ multiplex PCR assay. Imported from immuneACCESS, the table was reduced by TCRdb to in-frame sequences with V and J called. These copies leave out some clones; in studies compared against another copy, an unresolved V gene accounts for under half, and the cause of the remainder is not known. This sample lists approximately 160,000 clones; 85% to 95% were detected once. Approximately 4% of the sample belongs to the ten largest clones. The sequenced sample was blood. The receptor's source is a woman aged 55-70 years in good health.

The bases read TGCGCCAGCAGCTTGTATACGGGGGGGCCTGAAAACGACGAGCAGTACTTC. This encodes CASSLYTGGPENDEQYF. The chain uses TRBV5-1 and TRBJ2-7; 8 bases in the middle match TRBD2. CDR1 and CDR2 (SGHRS, YFSETQ) derive from the germline V gene. The V end gives up 1 base and the J end 5 bases, leaving 14 bases in the junction not matched to a gene. The CDR3 runs 17 residues from the cysteine to the phenylalanine. Only the CDR3 DNA is retained, 51 bases long and in frame from the first base.